This record covers a single T cell receptor beta chain. Antigen specificity is unknown. This CDR3 spans 14 amino acids. J lost 11 bases, V lost 7 bases, and 19 bases had no gene match. Germline assignment: CDR1 SQVTM and CDR2 ANQGSEA. TCRdb called the reads again in MiXCR, with one record for every CDR3 protein. Of 200,000 to 250,000 distinct CDR3 sequences detected, 22% appear once; the ten largest clones hold 15% to 20%. This sample stems from a study of T cell repertoires in cytomegalovirus infection. Study-level information: TCR beta signatures that were public indicated CMV infection and matching HLA type. Study results and limitations: HLA-C-restricted CMV clonotypes gave the most frequent clonotype in two of eight donors.

The chain joins TRBV29-1 to TRBJ1-1; 7 bases fit TRBD1. This TCR derives from a human donor in good health (CMV status not recorded). Some clones in this sample may be carry-over from other donors' samples. Sequencing was done on a sample of CD8+ T cells from PBMCs. CDR3 nucleotides: TGCAGCGCTGCGGGACAGCCCAACTTCAAGGGGGCTTTCTTT. Amino acid sequence: CSAAGQPNFKGAFF.